The 31 T cell receptor beta chains below were found in one sample sequenced in a study of Ad26.COV2.S vaccination and SARS-CoV-2 variants. Repertoires were generated with immunoSEQ multiplex PCR, while TCRdb's copy carries only in-frame clones and drops some. The profile shows about 350,000 clones, around nine tenths of them singletons. Sample treatment: roughly 19 received Ad26.COV2.S at low or high dose, single or two shots; about 5 received placebo; per-sample allocation not given. The investigators took samples on day 63 after the first vaccine or placebo injection. Sample: peripheral blood, taken in a trial of Ad26.COV2.S vaccine versus placebo. These receptor sequences come from a person between 18 and 65 years old who received the Ad26.COV2.S COVID-19 vaccine or a placebo.

The gene calls are TRBV27 and TRBJ1-5; 7 positions agree with TRBD1. Per the germline V gene, CDR1 is MNHEY and CDR2 is SMNVEV (reference sequence). J lost 0 bases, V lost 6 bases, and 14 bases had no gene match. CDR3 size: 18 residues. Here the CDR3 reads CASSSLRQGYISNQPQHF. The CDR3 DNA follows: TGTGCCAGCAGCTCACTTAGACAGGGTTACATTAGCAATCAGCCCCAGCATTTT.

J is TRBJ1-2 and V is TRBV3-1 (or the pseudogene TRBV3-2); TRBD1 agrees at 8 bases. In germline, CDR1 is LGHDT, CDR2 YNNKEL (reference sequence). The CDR3 extends over 15 amino acids. J lost 8 bases, V lost 4 bases, and 12 bases had no gene match. The CDR3 DNA follows: TGTGCCAGCAGCCGCGGAGGACAGGGAGTAAAGGGCTACACCTTC. This translates into CASSRGGQGVKGYTF.

This rearrangement joins TRBV3-1 (or the pseudogene TRBV3-2) to TRBJ2-2; 7 bases align to TRBD1. Germline V lookup: CDR1 LGHDT, CDR2 YNNKEL (reference sequence). The CDR3 is 15 residues long. V trimming: 3 bases; J trimming: 8 bases; junction bases outside the gene matches: 9. CDR3: CASSQRTGGGGELFF. The CDR3 region has the DNA TGTGCCAGCAGCCAGAGGACAGGCGGCGGGGGGGAGCTGTTTTTT.

The V gene is TRBV21-1, the J gene TRBJ1-5; the table's D call TRBD1 went unverified against the DNA. TRBV21-1 is a pseudogene segment. The CDR3 is made up of 19 amino acids. The CDR3 DNA sequence: TGTGCCAGCAGGGGGCGACTGATCAACGGGACAGGGATAGATCAGCCCCAGCATTTT. Translated, it gives CASRGRLINGTGIDQPQHF.

This chain joins TRBV7-8 and TRBJ2-7, with 12 bases lining up with TRBD2. The CDR3 covers 15 residues. Losses at the gene ends were 8 bases for V and 3 bases for J; bases not matched to a gene: 8. CDR1 SGHVS and CDR2 FQNEAQ come from the germline V gene. The CDR3 nucleotides read TGTGCCAGCGGAGGACTAGCGGGACCTTTCTACGAGCAGTACTTC. Amino acids: CASGGLAGPFYEQYF.

The rearrangement uses TRBV4-3 and TRBJ1-2; unclear D gene. Trimming cost V 4 bases and J 1 base, with 13 bases left between them. The CDR3 loop spans 15 amino acids. CDR1 and CDR2 (germline): LGHNA, YSLEER. The CDR3 loop is CASSPYSGVNYGYTF. The CDR3 bases are TGCGCCAGCAGCCCCTATTCCGGGGTTAACTATGGCTACACCTTC.

The chain couples TRBV9 to TRBJ2-7; 9 bases match TRBD2. This CDR3 has 15 residues. Germline values: CDR1 SGDLS, CDR2 YYNGEE. The J segment lost 3 bases and the V segment lost 0 bases, leaving 4 bases of the junction unmatched. CDR3 protein: CASSVVAGVGYEQYF. CDR3 nucleotides: TGTGCCAGCAGCGTAGTAGCGGGAGTGGGCTACGAGCAGTACTTC.

The CDR3 DNA sequence: TGTGCCAGCAGCTTAGATCATAGAGGGGGCGACGGCTACACCTTC. It is translated as CASSLDHRGGDGYTF. The chain employs TRBV11-2 and TRBJ1-2; TRBD1 agrees at 7 bases. Per the germline V gene, CDR1 is SGHAT and CDR2 is FQNNGV. The V segment lost 0 bases and the J segment 8 bases; nucleotides outside the gene matches: 9. There are 15 residues in the CDR3.

This clone was counted ten times or more. The chain combines TRBV9 with TRBJ2-3; D is perhaps TRBD1 or TRBD2 (6 bases each). Per the germline V gene, CDR1 is SGDLS and CDR2 is YYNGEE. The germline V and J ends were trimmed by 0 bases and 3 bases, with 11 bases remaining between them. This CDR3 region has 15 residues. The CDR3 DNA reads as TGTGCCAGCAGCGTAGACACAGGGAGGACAGATACGCAGTATTTT. It is translated as CASSVDTGRTDTQYF. The entire variable domain, with the rest obtained from reference TRBV9 and TRBJ2-3, is as follows: DSGVTQTPKHLITATGQRVTLRCSPRSGDLSVYWYQQSLDQGLQFLIQYYNGEERAKGNILERFSAQQFPDLHSELNLSSLELGDSALYFCASSVDTGRTDTQYFGPGTRLTVL.

This clone was detected only once. CDR3 sequence (DNA): TGCGCCAGCACGAAGACTAGCGGGATATACAATGAGCAGTTCTTC. This codes for CASTKTSGIYNEQFF. The chain joins TRBV4-1 to TRBJ2-1; 11 bases align to TRBD2. The CDR3 sequence is 15 residues long. Per germline, CDR1 MGHRA and CDR2 YSYEKL. V shed 7 bases and J 4 bases; nucleotides not matched to a gene: 6.

J is TRBJ1-6 and V is TRBV27; D is uncertain. CDR1 and CDR2 from the germline V gene are MNHEY and SMNVEV (reference sequence). The CDR3 sequence is 15 residues long. V was cut by 5 bases and J by 6 bases, with 14 bases left in between. CDR3 bases: TGTGCCAGCAGTACCGAACATGCGGTTAATTCACCCCTCCACTTT. This codes for CASSTEHAVNSPLHF.

V gene TRBV9 combines with J gene TRBJ2-6, with 14 bases fitting TRBD2. CDR1 SGDLS and CDR2 YYNGEE come from the germline V gene. V gave up 4 bases and J gave up 1 base; unmatched junction bases: 7. The CDR3 has 19 residues. CDR3 nucleotide sequence: TGTGCCAGCAGCCCTCGACTAGCGGGAGGGCCTTCTGGGGCCAACGTCCTGACTTTC. Encoded protein: CASSPRLAGGPSGANVLTF.

The gene calls are TRBV6-5 and TRBJ1-2; tentatively, D is TRBD1 (6 bases). The length of the CDR3 is 15 residues. Germline lookup yields CDR1 MNHEY and CDR2 SVGAGI. Trimming pared 2 bases from V and 5 bases from J, leaving 15 bases between. DNA of the CDR3: TGTGCCAGCAGTTACGATATCAGGGGCCAGTATGGCTACACCTTC. Protein product: CASSYDIRGQYGYTF.

The rearrangement joins TRBV28 to TRBJ2-2; 9 bases map to TRBD1. J was trimmed by 7 bases and V by 5 bases; bases with no gene match: 5. This CDR3 contains 14 residues. In germline, CDR1 is MDHEN, CDR2 SYDVKM. The CDR3 DNA is TGTGCCAGCAGTCCACAGGGGGCCGGCGGGGAGCTGTTTTTT. Its protein is CASSPQGAGGELFF.

The chain joins TRBV19 to TRBJ1-5; D is ambiguous. The CDR3 contains 14 residues. Trimming cost V 11 bases and J 2 bases, with 16 bases left between them. Looked up from germline, CDR1 is LNHDA and CDR2 is SQIVND (reference sequence). The CDR3 spells CASNPAVGNQPQHF. The CDR3 DNA is TGTGCCTCCAACCCAGCGGTAGGCAATCAGCCCCAGCATTTT.

This clone appeared a few times. V gene TRBV28 combines with J gene TRBJ2-7; perhaps TRBD1 as D (5 bases). V was trimmed by 6 bases and J by 1 base, leaving 13 bases between them. The CDR3 covers 14 residues. Germline V lookup: CDR1 MDHEN, CDR2 SYDVKM. DNA for the CDR3: TGTGCCAGCAGCCCCGACAGCCGATCCTACGAGCAGTACTTC. Encoded protein: CASSPDSRSYEQYF.

The DNA of the CDR3 is TGTGCCAGCTCACCGGGACAGAGCACCGGGGAGCTGTTTTTT. This sequence encodes CASSPGQSTGELFF. The V gene is TRBV18, the J gene TRBJ2-2, with TRBD1 matching over 7 bases. Unmatched junction bases numbered 2, after V lost 3 bases and J lost 4 bases. The CDR3 totals 14 residues. CDR1 is KGHSH and CDR2 is LQKENI in the germline V gene. Together with reference TRBV18 and TRBJ2-2, the CDR3 gives the full variable domain: NAGVMQNPRHLVRRRGQEARLRCSPMKGHSHVYWYRQLPEEGLKFMVYLQKENIIDESGMPKERFSAEFPKEGPSILRIQQVVRGDSAAYFCASSPGQSTGELFFGEGSRLTVL.

V usage is TRBV5-1 and J usage is TRBJ2-2, with D perhaps matching TRBD2 (6 bases). The CDR3 spans 15 residues. The germline CDR1 and CDR2 sequences are SGHRS and YFSETQ. Trimming shortened V by 3 bases and J by 5 bases, and 14 bases separated the two germline ends. The CDR3, as DNA: TGCGCCAGCAGCTGGGCCCTAGGAGGGACCGGGGAGCTGTTTTTT. This codes for CASSWALGGTGELFF.

The V gene is TRBV28, the J gene TRBJ1-4; D may be TRBD1 (5 bases). V was cut by 5 bases and J by 4 bases, with 11 bases left in between. Germline V gene sequence: CDR1 MDHEN, CDR2 SYDVKM. The CDR3 totals 14 residues. The CDR3 is CASSVQVFNEKLFF. CDR3 DNA sequence: TGTGCCAGCAGTGTACAGGTGTTTAATGAAAAACTGTTTTTT. The variable domain in full, completed from reference TRBV28 and TRBJ1-4, reads DVKVTQSSRYLVKRTGEKVFLECVQDMDHENMFWYRQDPGLGLRLIYFSYDVKMKEKGDIPEGYSVSREKKERFSLILESASTNQTSMYLCASSVQVFNEKLFFGSGTQLSVL.

The chain is built from TRBV29-1 and TRBJ2-1; tentatively, D is TRBD2 (6 bases). Germline loops: CDR1 SQVTM, CDR2 ANQGSEA. Trimming cost V 0 bases and J 8 bases, with 8 bases left between them. This CDR3 region has 12 residues. The CDR3 reads CSVEERGYEQFF. The CDR3 bases are TGCAGCGTTGAAGAGCGGGGTTATGAGCAGTTCTTC.

This rearrangement joins TRBV5-6 to TRBJ1-2, with 7 bases aligning to TRBD1. Losses at the gene ends were 4 bases for V and 4 bases for J; bases not matched to a gene: 7. Germline loops: CDR1 SGHDT, CDR2 YYEEEE. This CDR3 region has 14 residues. The CDR3 DNA is TGTGCCAGCAGCCCCCTCAGGGACAGCTATGGCTACACCTTC. Protein: CASSPLRDSYGYTF. Combining the CDR3 with reference TRBV5-6 and TRBJ1-2 gives the whole variable domain DAGVTQSPTHLIKTRGQQVTLRCSPKSGHDTVSWYQQALGQGPQFIFQYYEEEERQRGNFPDRFSGHQFPNYSSELNVNALLLGDSALYLCASSPLRDSYGYTFGSGTRLTVV.

V and J are TRBV7-2 and TRBJ2-3; D is undetermined. V was pared by 1 base and J by 2 bases, with 7 bases between. The CDR3 is 14 residues long. Germline V lookup: CDR1 SGHTA, CDR2 FQGNSA. The CDR3 DNA is TGTGCCAGCAGCTTAGGGCCTGCCACAGATACGCAGTATTTT. It yields the protein CASSLGPATDTQYF.

CDR3 coding DNA: TGTGCCAGCAGCCAAGTATTGGGCCTTGGGGACTCTGGAAACACCATATATTTT. It is translated as CASSQVLGLGDSGNTIYF. The chain carries TRBV4-2 and TRBJ1-3; D gene ambiguous. The ends were cut back, 1 base at V and 0 bases at J, with 16 bases in the middle. Germline CDR1 LGHNA, CDR2 YNFKEQ. This CDR3 comprises 18 residues.

DNA of the CDR3: TGCGCCAGCAGCCAACAGGGTAATGGCTACACCTTC. This gives the protein CASSQQGNGYTF. This rearrangement joins TRBV5-1 to TRBJ1-2, with D possibly being TRBD1 (6 bases). The CDR3 totals 12 residues. Germline CDR1 SGHRS, CDR2 YFSETQ. Trimming removed 4 bases at V and 6 bases at J, with 10 bases between. The whole variable domain, remainder taken from reference TRBV5-1 and TRBJ1-2, is KAGVTQTPRYLIKTRGQQVTLSCSPISGHRSVSWYQQTPGQGLQFLFEYFSETQRNKGNFPGRFSGRQFSNSRSEMNVSTLELGDSALYLCASSQQGNGYTFGSGTRLTVV.

V is TRBV19 and J is TRBJ1-2; no definite D call. The V gene lost 10 bases and the J gene lost 9 bases, with 6 bases spanning the gap. The CDR3 has 8 residues. The germline V gene encodes CDR1 LNHDA and CDR2 SQIVND (reference sequence). CDR3 sequence (DNA): TGTGCCAATACTAGCTACACCTTC. Protein sequence: CANTSYTF.

The chain is built from TRBV28 and TRBJ1-6, with a possible D match to TRBD1 (5 bases). Germline loops: CDR1 MDHEN, CDR2 SYDVKM. The CDR3 is 15 residues long. V was pared by 9 bases and J by 0 bases, with 12 bases between. The CDR3, as DNA: TGTGCCAGTCAATCCAGGGTCTCCTATAATTCACCCCTCCACTTT. Its protein is CASQSRVSYNSPLHF.

The sample holds one count of this clone. This rearrangement joins TRBV7-2 to TRBJ1-2; tentative D call: TRBD1 (5 bases). The CDR3 totals 15 residues. The V end was cut by 5 bases, the J end by 4 bases, with 17 bases between. Germline-derived CDR1 and CDR2 are SGHTA and FQGNSA. CDR3 protein: CASSEAGGRGYGYTF. CDR3 DNA sequence: TGTGCCAGCAGCGAAGCGGGGGGAAGAGGCTATGGCTACACCTTC.

This sequence joins TRBV10-3 and TRBJ2-1; TRBD2 agrees at 7 bases. From germline, CDR1 is ENHRY and CDR2 SYGVKD. The CDR3 consists of 15 residues. Unmatched junction bases numbered 6, after V lost 3 bases and J lost 4 bases. The CDR3, as DNA: TGTGCCATCAGTGAATTCTCGGGAGGATACAATGAGCAGTTCTTC. Its translation: CAISEFSGGYNEQFF.

The V call is TRBV27, the J call TRBJ2-1, with 16 bases fitting TRBD2. The CDR3 consists of 18 residues. The V and J ends lost 7 bases and 4 bases, in that order; junction bases with no gene match: 10. Germline V gives CDR1 MNHEY, CDR2 SMNVEV (reference sequence). CDR3 DNA: TGTGCCAGCACTCCAAGGGGACTAGCGGGAGGGTTTTACAATGAGCAGTTCTTC. It yields the protein CASTPRGLAGGFYNEQFF.

The chain is built from TRBV5-1 and TRBJ1-4; D unclear. The CDR3 consists of 15 residues. Germline V gene lookup returns CDR1 SGHRS and CDR2 YFSETQ. Trimming took off 0 bases at V and 7 bases at J, with 13 bases between the two ends. The CDR3 here is CASSLGPISGEKLFF. The CDR3 DNA is TGCGCCAGCAGCTTGGGCCCGATCTCGGGTGAAAAACTGTTTTTT.

The chain uses TRBV7-2 and TRBJ1-5; D is perhaps TRBD1 (6 bases). Between the trimmed V and J ends, which lost 5 bases and 2 bases, there was a span of 13 bases. The CDR3 has 15 amino acids. Germline-derived CDR1 and CDR2 are SGHTA and FQGNSA. The CDR3 protein is CASSPLGGRNQPQHF. For the CDR3, the DNA is TGTGCCAGCAGCCCCCTGGGGGGGCGCAATCAGCCCCAGCATTTT.